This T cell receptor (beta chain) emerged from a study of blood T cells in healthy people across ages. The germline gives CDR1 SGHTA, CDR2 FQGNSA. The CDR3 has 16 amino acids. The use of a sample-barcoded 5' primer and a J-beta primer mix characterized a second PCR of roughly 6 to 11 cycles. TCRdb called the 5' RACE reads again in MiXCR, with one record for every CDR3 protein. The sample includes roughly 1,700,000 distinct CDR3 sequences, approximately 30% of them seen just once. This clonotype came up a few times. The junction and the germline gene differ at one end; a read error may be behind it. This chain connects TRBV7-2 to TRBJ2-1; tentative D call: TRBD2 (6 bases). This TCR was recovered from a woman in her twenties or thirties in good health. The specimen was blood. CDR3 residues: CANSLGPRGSNNEQFF. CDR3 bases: TGTGCCAACAGCTTAGGGCCCCGGGGGTCGAATAATGAGCAGTTCTTC. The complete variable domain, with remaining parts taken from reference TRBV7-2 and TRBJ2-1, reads GAGVSQSPSNKVTEKGKDVELRCDPISGHTALYWYRQSLGQGLEFLIYFQGNSAPDKSGLPSDRFSAERTGGSVSTLTIQRTQQEDSAVYLCANSLGPRGSNNEQFFGPGTRLTVL.